This TCR beta chain was found in a study of a mutant IDH1 vaccine in newly diagnosed glioma. The assay was immunoSEQ multiplex PCR, and TCRdb's table has in-frame clones only and misses some. Seen here are about 50,000 clones, around 94% observed once, and the top ten hold more than 2%. The time point denotes: week 35, safety follow-up. Vaccination used 300 ug of mutant IDH1 20-mer peptide per dose, with topical imiquimod. Concerning this clone: Its matching antigen is unknown.

Germline CDR1 reads MGHRA; CDR2 reads YSYEKL. CDR3 length equals 16 residues. J gave up 5 bases and V 3 bases, and 11 bases lay outside the gene matches. The source material was PBMCs, sampled from a glioma patient whose treatment included an IDH1 peptide vaccine. The chain couples TRBV4-1 to TRBJ1-1; TRBD1 matches 8 bases. This receptor was identified in a man aged 50-59 years with glioma. The CDR3 sequence is CASSQIDRGGGTEAFF. CDR3 DNA sequence: TGCGCCAGCAGCCAGATAGACAGGGGTGGAGGGACTGAAGCTTTCTTT.